This entry describes one T cell receptor (beta chain). What it binds is not known. This record belongs to a study of T cells after yellow fever vaccination. The 5'RACE template-switching step produced TCR cDNA and added a universal primer site and UMIs. TCRdb reprocessed the 5' RACE reads via MiXCR and lists one record per CDR3 protein. The data hold approximately 260,000 distinct CDR3 sequences, with roughly 13% observed a single time. Study-wide results and caveats: Though it reached lower strength, the secondary response hit its peak faster, day 5 versus 15. After the booster, nearly 98% of CD4 and approximately 87% of CD8 primary-response clones were re-detected. Clonotypes found in both CD4 and CD8 compartments made up a small share.

This TCR came from a man aged 25 to 40 who received the YFV17D yellow fever vaccine. The sample was CD4+ T cells sorted from PBMCs, taken 45 days after the yellow fever booster vaccination.

The CDR3 region is CSAQSGSETQYF. For the CDR3, the DNA is TGCAGCGCACAGAGCGGGAGTGAGACCCAGTACTTC. The V and J genes are TRBV29-1 and TRBJ2-5; 8 bases are shared with TRBD2. Germline values: CDR1 SQVTM, CDR2 ANQGSEA. V was clipped by 7 bases and J by 5 bases; unmatched bases: 6. This CDR3 region has 12 residues.